These T cell receptor beta chains were read from a single sample in a study of blood T cell repertoires in COVID-19. The method was immunoSEQ multiplex PCR; TCRdb's version includes in-frame clones alone and lacks a portion of them. The table has some 200,000 clones, around 84% seen once. Sequenced input: peripheral blood. These receptors were obtained from a woman in her thirties or forties who had recovered from COVID-19. Each CDR3 is given with its conserved first and last residue. D genes are given only for firm matches. The size field is filled for only some rows; it gives once, few, many or a size class.

TRBD1	TRBV2	TRBJ1-2	NA	CASNLDRELVGYTF	TGTGCCAGCAATCTGGACAGGGAATTGGTTGGCTACACCTTC
NA	TRBV7-9	TRBJ2-3	few	CASSLDFGKDQFFTDTQYF	TGTGCCAGCAGCTTAGATTTCGGGAAGGACCAGTTTTTCACAGATACGCAGTATTTT
TRBD1	TRBV2	TRBJ2-3	NA	CASSEDRDGDTQYF	TGTGCCAGCAGTGAGGACAGGGATGGGGATACGCAGTATTTT
TRBD1	TRBV19	TRBJ1-2	once	CASSTGTGGNYGYTF	TGTGCCAGCTCGACCGGGACAGGGGGCAACTATGGCTACACCTTC
TRBD1	TRBV6-6	TRBJ2-1	NA	CASQSLGQGVREQFF	TGTGCCAGTCAGTCATTGGGACAGGGGGTACGTGAGCAGTTCTTC
NA	TRBV5-1	TRBJ2-5	NA	CASSPDIAVGTQYF	TGCGCCAGCAGCCCGGACATCGCCGTGGGGACCCAGTACTTC
NA	TRBV7-2	TRBJ2-7	NA	CASSRDTVAYEQYF	TGTGCCAGCAGCCGGGATACAGTTGCCTACGAGCAGTACTTC
NA	TRBV6-2/TRBV6-3	TRBJ2-7	NA	CASSYQGIDYEQYF	TGTGCCAGCAGTTATCAGGGTATCGACTACGAGCAGTACTTC
TRBD1	TRBV12-3/TRBV12-4	TRBJ1-2	NA	CASSRGTAYGYTF	TGTGCCAGCAGTCGCGGGACAGCTTATGGCTACACCTTC
NA	TRBV25-1	TRBJ1-2	NA	CASSGHVQGIGYTF	TGTGCCAGCAGTGGACACGTCCAGGGGATTGGCTACACCTTC
TRBD2	TRBV4-2	TRBJ2-3	NA	CASSQAQTSGDGTDTQYF	TGTGCCAGCAGCCAGGCCCAGACTAGCGGGGATGGCACAGATACGCAGTATTTT
NA	TRBV30	TRBJ1-6	once	CAWSVENFLHF	TGTGCCTGGAGTGTCGAAAACTTCCTCCACTTT
NA	TRBV5-4	TRBJ2-1	once	CASSSPQFNEQFF	TGTGCCAGCAGCTCCCCCCAGTTCAATGAGCAGTTCTTC
TRBD1	TRBV7-2	TRBJ2-7	NA	CASSDRTGSFGEQYF	TGTGCCAGCAGCGATAGGACAGGGTCATTTGGCGAGCAGTACTTC
TRBD1	TRBV7-8	TRBJ2-2	NA	CASSSRQGADGELFF	TGTGCCAGCAGCTCCAGACAGGGGGCCGACGGGGAGCTGTTTTTT
TRBD1	TRBV18	TRBJ1-1	NA	CASSRQGRDTEAFF	TGTGCCAGCTCACGACAGGGTCGCGACACTGAAGCTTTCTTT
NA	TRBV29-1	TRBJ2-1	NA	CSVARYNEQFF	TGCAGCGTAGCTAGATACAATGAGCAGTTCTTC
TRBD1	TRBV3-1/TRBV3-2	TRBJ1-3	NA	CASSHPGQSQTIYF	TGTGCCAGCAGCCATCCGGGACAGAGTCAAACCATATATTTT
NA	TRBV18	TRBJ2-7	NA	CASSPLTEGAGEQYF	TGTGCCAGCTCACCACTGACAGAGGGGGCGGGAGAGCAGTACTTC
NA	TRBV15	TRBJ2-7	NA	CATSRVDTGEQYF	TGTGCCACCAGCAGAGTAGACACCGGTGAGCAGTACTTC
NA	TRBV6-5	TRBJ1-4	NA	CASTDSLNEKLFF	TGTGCCAGCACGGACAGCCTGAATGAAAAACTGTTTTTT
NA	TRBV4-3	TRBJ2-7	NA	CASSQEDIRSSRRGEQYF	TGCGCCAGCAGCCAAGAAGATATTAGGTCGAGCCGACGCGGCGAGCAGTACTTC
NA	TRBV7-8	TRBJ1-6	NA	CASSLDPGDSPLHF	TGTGCCAGCAGCTTAGACCCGGGAGATTCACCCCTCCACTTT
TRBD1	TRBV7-9	TRBJ1-6	NA	CASSDGQVRSPLHF	TGTGCCAGCAGCGATGGACAGGTCCGCTCACCCCTCCACTTT
NA	TRBV5-1	TRBJ1-1	NA	CASSVTGIGSTEAFF	TGCGCCAGCAGCGTAACAGGGATAGGGTCCACTGAAGCTTTCTTT
TRBD2	TRBV27	TRBJ2-7	once	CASRSGTSYYEQYF	TGTGCCAGCAGGTCCGGGACTAGTTATTACGAGCAGTACTTC
NA	TRBV12-3/TRBV12-4	TRBJ2-3	NA	CACTRTDTQYF	TGTGCCTGTACTAGGACAGATACGCAGTATTTT
TRBD1	TRBV5-1	TRBJ1-6	few	CASSLGVTGASPLHF	TGCGCCAGCAGCTTGGGGGTGACAGGGGCTTCACCCCTCCACTTT
TRBD1	TRBV7-9	TRBJ2-1	NA	CASSSRDRGLWEQFF	TGTGCCAGCAGCTCCCGGGACAGGGGGCTCTGGGAGCAGTTCTTC